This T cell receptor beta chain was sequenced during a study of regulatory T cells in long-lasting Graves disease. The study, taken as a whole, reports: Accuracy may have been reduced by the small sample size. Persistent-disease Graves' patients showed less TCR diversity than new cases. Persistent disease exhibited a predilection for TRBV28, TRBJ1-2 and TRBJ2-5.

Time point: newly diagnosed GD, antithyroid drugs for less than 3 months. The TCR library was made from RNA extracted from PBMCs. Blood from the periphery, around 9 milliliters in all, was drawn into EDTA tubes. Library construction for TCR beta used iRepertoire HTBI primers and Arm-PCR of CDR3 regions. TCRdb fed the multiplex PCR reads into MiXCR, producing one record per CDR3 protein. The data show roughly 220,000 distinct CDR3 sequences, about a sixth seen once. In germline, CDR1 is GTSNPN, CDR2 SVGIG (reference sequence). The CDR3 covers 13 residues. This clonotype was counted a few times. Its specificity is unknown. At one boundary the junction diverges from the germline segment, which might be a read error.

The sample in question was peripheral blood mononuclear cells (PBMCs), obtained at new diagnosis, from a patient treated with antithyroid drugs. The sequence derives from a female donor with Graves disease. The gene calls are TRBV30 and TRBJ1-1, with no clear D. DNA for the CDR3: TGTGCCCGGAGTGTCCAGGTGAACACTGAGGCTTTCTTT. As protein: CARSVQVNTEAFF.